The T cell receptor (beta chain) under discussion was sequenced for a study of blood T cell repertoires in COVID-19. This table comes from immunoSEQ multiplex PCR, and its TCRdb copy is limited to in-frame clones, with some not included. Of 650,000 to 800,000 clones listed, 70% to 90% are singletons. Sequences were obtained from peripheral blood. The TCR comes from a woman aged 18-35 years with acute or convalescent COVID-19.

CDR3 nucleotide sequence: TGTGCCAGCGGGGCCGACACAGATACGCAGTATTTT. It codes for CASGADTDTQYF. The chain employs TRBV9 and TRBJ2-3; a possible D gene is TRBD1 (5 bases). The CDR3 covers 12 residues. The germline V gene encodes CDR1 SGDLS and CDR2 YYNGEE. Trimming left V 7 bases short and J 2 bases short, with 8 bases between.